This T cell receptor beta chain appears in the sequencing data of a study of regulatory T cells in long-lasting Graves disease. Study as a whole: For a period under 3 months, newly diagnosed Graves' patients had taken antithyroid drugs.

TCR beta libraries were built with iRepertoire HTBI primers and Arm-PCR of CDR3 regions. Each CDR3 protein is one row after TCRdb ran MiXCR on the multiplex PCR reads. The sample shows 400,000 to 550,000 distinct CDR3 sequences, around 14% of them seen only once. This clonotype was counted at least ten times. What it binds is not known. Regarding the study as a whole: Persistent Graves' patients had lower TCR diversity than newly diagnosed ones.

This sample's time point: newly diagnosed GD, antithyroid drugs for less than 3 months. There was RNA extracted from PBMCs, and the TCR library was made from it. The trim removed 9 bases at V and 7 bases at J, leaving 13 bases unmatched. The CDR3 has 15 residues. CDR1 SGHVS and CDR2 FNYEAQ come from the germline V gene. The sample was also reused in another study, on T cells in Graves' hyperthyroidism and ophthalmopathy. As that study records: Patients were excluded because of uncontrolled infection, other autoimmune disease, pregnancy or lactation. Ophthalmopathy, as predicted by the model, came a median roughly 6.5 months after the prediction.

This chain links TRBV7-6 with TRBJ2-2, with 8 bases identical to TRBD2. The sequence was obtained from a woman aged 25 to 39 with Graves disease. Sequenced material: peripheral blood mononuclear cells (PBMCs), taken at new diagnosis, from a patient treated with antithyroid drugs. CDR3: CASSGGGLQNGELFF. The CDR3 DNA sequence: TGTGCCAGTTCCGGGGGGGGACTCCAAAACGGGGAGCTGTTTTTT.